These 20 T cell receptor beta chains were all obtained from the same sample, sequenced in a study of T-cell memory formation after mild COVID-19. TCRdb reanalysed the 5' RACE reads using MiXCR and keeps one entry per CDR3 protein. The top ten clones hold roughly 25% of a sample with roughly 300,000 distinct CDR3 sequences, 15% to 20% of them seen once. Sequenced: PBMCs or a T cell subset sorted from them (not recorded which). Receptors originate from a man younger than 35 who had mild COVID-19 (a few samples of this study predate the infection). Cell type and time point are not known.

Only a few counts were recorded for this clonotype. The gene calls are TRBV7-2 and TRBJ2-3; D remains unclear. Trimming left V 1 base short and J 3 bases short, with 8 bases between. Germline V gives CDR1 SGHTA, CDR2 FQGNSA. CDR3 length: 14 amino acids. CDR3 protein: CASSLVVLTDTQYF. Here the CDR3 DNA reads TGTGCCAGCAGCTTAGTGGTCCTTACAGATACGCAGTATTTT.

The V call is TRBV11-3, the J call TRBJ2-1; D remains unclear. The CDR3 extends over 14 amino acids. With 4 bases removed from V and 0 bases from J, the gap between germline ends came to 7 bases. The germline V gene encodes CDR1 SGHNT and CDR2 YENEEA. The CDR3 region has the DNA TGTGCCAGCAGCTACAGCGACTCCTACAATGAGCAGTTCTTC. It codes for CASSYSDSYNEQFF.

The chain is built from TRBV11-3 and TRBJ2-3; D is unclear. This CDR3 is built from 12 residues. V was trimmed by 1 base and J by 9 bases, leaving 8 bases between them. CDR1 is SGHNT, CDR2 YENEEA, per germline. The CDR3 loop reads CASSLGYDTQYF. The DNA for the CDR3 is TGTGCCAGCAGCTTAGGCTACGACACGCAGTATTTT.

In its sample, this clonotype was seen a few times. This chain joins TRBV20-1 and TRBJ2-3; tentative D call: TRBD2 (5 bases). CDR1 DFQATT and CDR2 SNEGSKA come from the germline V gene (reference sequence). V lost 5 bases, J lost 0 bases, and 15 bases lay in between. This CDR3 is built from 15 residues. CDR3 sequence reads: CSAPLAGRSTDTQYF. CDR3 nucleotide sequence: TGCAGTGCTCCTCTCGCGGGCCGTAGCACAGATACGCAGTATTTT.

The chain carries TRBV24-1 and TRBJ1-5; D uncertain. Trimming left V 4 bases short and J 4 bases short, with 10 bases between. The germline V gene has CDR1 KGHDR and CDR2 SFDVKD. The CDR3 is 14 residues long. The CDR3 DNA sequence: TGTGCCACCAGTGACCCTGACAAGAATCAGCCCCAGCATTTT. Residues: CATSDPDKNQPQHF.

This clonotype was seen just once. This chain uses TRBV28 with TRBJ2-1; the D is unclear. The CDR3 is made up of 12 amino acids. The V end lost 4 bases, the J end lost 9 bases, and 10 bases lay between the germline ends. Germline loops: CDR1 MDHEN, CDR2 SYDVKM. The CDR3 here is CASSSPPGEQFF. The DNA of the CDR3 is TGTGCCAGCAGTTCACCCCCTGGTGAGCAGTTCTTC.

The chain carries TRBV20-1 and TRBJ1-5; 8 bases line up with TRBD1. The CDR3 totals 20 residues. Germline CDR1 reads DFQATT; CDR2 reads SNEGSKA (reference sequence). Unmatched junction bases numbered 21, after V lost 0 bases and J lost 5 bases. In DNA, the CDR3 is TGCAGTGCTAGAGATCGCCGACAGGGGTATTCAACCTATCTTCATCAGCCCCAGCATTTT. Amino acid sequence: CSARDRRQGYSTYLHQPQHF.

This clonotype turned up a few times. This chain connects TRBV7-2 to TRBJ2-7; D possibly uses TRBD1 or TRBD2 (5 bases each). V was clipped by 4 bases and J by 2 bases, with 12 bases between them. The CDR3 loop spans 14 amino acids. Germline values: CDR1 SGHTA, CDR2 FQGNSA. DNA of the CDR3: TGTGCCAGCAGCTGGGACCCTGGGGCCTACGAGCAGTACTTC. Translated, it gives CASSWDPGAYEQYF.

This clonotype was recorded only once. The CDR3 DNA reads as TGTGCCAGCAGCTTAATGGAGGGGTTTTTAGGCACAGATACGCAGTATTTT. Translating gives CASSLMEGFLGTDTQYF. This rearrangement joins TRBV7-9 to TRBJ2-3; a weak D match, TRBD2 (6 bases). The CDR3 length is 17 residues. Per the germline V gene, CDR1 is SEHNR and CDR2 is FQNEAQ (reference sequence). The V and J ends lost 2 bases and 1 base respectively, with 16 bases between them.

The chain joins TRBV6-2 or TRBV6-3 to TRBJ2-7; D might be TRBD1 (6 bases). V lost 2 bases, J lost 0 bases, and 11 bases lay in between. The CDR3 is 15 amino acids. Germline loops: CDR1 MNHEY, CDR2 SVGEGT. CDR3 amino acids: CASSYGQKFSYEQYV. CDR3 DNA sequence: TGTGCCAGCAGTTACGGACAGAAATTCTCCTACGAGCAGTACGTC.

This clonotype was picked up a small number of times. The V gene is TRBV20-1, the J gene TRBJ1-6; D perhaps matches TRBD1 (5 bases). V gave up 6 bases and J gave up 0 bases, with 15 bases separating them. The CDR3 spans 16 residues. From germline, CDR1 is DFQATT and CDR2 SNEGSKA (reference sequence). The CDR3 nucleotides are TGCAGTGCAAAATCCGGGGCGAGCTCCTATAATTCACCCCTCCACTTT. Amino acids: CSAKSGASSYNSPLHF.

This clonotype was observed a few times. This sequence joins TRBV7-6 and TRBJ2-5; possibly TRBD1 for D (6 bases). With 5 bases removed from V and 2 bases from J, the gap between germline ends came to 9 bases. The CDR3 is 13 residues long. The germline V gene encodes CDR1 SGHVS and CDR2 FNYEAQ. DNA of the CDR3: TGTGCCAGCAGCGAAGGGACACAAGAGACCCAGTACTTC. It encodes CASSEGTQETQYF.

V is TRBV5-6 and J is TRBJ1-4, with D possibly matching TRBD1 (6 bases). The CDR3 has 17 residues. CDR1 and CDR2 (germline): SGHDT, YYEEEE. V was pared by 3 bases and J by 4 bases, with 19 bases between. The CDR3 DNA reads TGTGCCAGCAGCTCGACGGCTTCGGGGGGCTTTAATGAAAAACTGTTTTTT. It is translated as CASSSTASGGFNEKLFF.

A few counts support this clonotype. The genes are TRBV6-5 and TRBJ2-7, with a possible D match to TRBD2 (5 bases). Germline CDR1 is MNHEY and CDR2 is SVGAGI. V shed 6 bases and J shed 3 bases, with 15 bases lying between them. The CDR3 extends over 14 amino acids. As DNA, the CDR3 is TGTGCCAGCAGCCACTGGGCCGGGATCTACGAGCAGTACTTC. Translation: CASSHWAGIYEQYF.

The chain joins TRBV18 to TRBJ2-7; D tentatively fits TRBD1 or TRBD2 (5 bases each). Germline loops: CDR1 KGHSH, CDR2 LQKENI. Trimming shortened V by 3 bases and J by 1 base, and 10 bases separated the two germline ends. The CDR3 extends over 14 amino acids. The CDR3 DNA reads as TGTGCCAGCTCACCCGGGACGGATTCCTACGAGCAGTACTTC. Its translation: CASSPGTDSYEQYF.

V usage is TRBV13 and J usage is TRBJ2-7; 12 nucleotides agree with TRBD2. This CDR3 region has 15 residues. V lost 3 bases and J lost 3; bases outside the gene matches: 3. The germline CDR1 and CDR2 sequences are PRHDT and FYEKMQ (reference sequence). In DNA form, the CDR3 reads TGTGCCAGCAGCTTCGGACTAGCGGGGATCTACGAGCAGTACGTC. Translated, it gives CASSFGLAGIYEQYV.

V and J are TRBV11-2 and TRBJ1-2, with D perhaps matching TRBD1 (5 bases). The CDR3 extends over 13 amino acids. The V and J ends lost 2 bases and 4 bases respectively, with 8 bases between them. Germline CDR1 reads SGHAT; CDR2 reads FQNNGV. The chain's CDR3 is CASSLWGTYGYTF. The CDR3 nucleotides are TGTGCCAGCAGCTTATGGGGGACCTATGGCTACACCTTC.

This clonotype has only a few counts. The chain uses TRBV6-2 or TRBV6-3 and TRBJ1-1; no reliable D call. The length of the CDR3 is 13 residues. From germline, CDR1 is MNHEY and CDR2 SVGEGT. The V and J ends lost 6 bases and 6 bases respectively, with 14 bases between them. In DNA form, the CDR3 reads TGTGCCAGCAGCTATCGTGAGAGGGCTGAAGCTTTCTTT. Its translation: CASSYRERAEAFF.

This clonotype was seen a few times. This chain joins TRBV5-4 and TRBJ2-7, with 8 bases matching TRBD1. The CDR3 is 15 residues long. With 0 bases clipped from V and 3 bases from J, the junction kept 5 bases outside the gene matches. CDR1 is SGHNT and CDR2 is YYREEE in the germline V gene (reference sequence). For the CDR3, the DNA is TGTGCCAGCAGCTTGGGACAGGGGTCCCTCTACGAGCAGTACTTC. Translation gives CASSLGQGSLYEQYF. The full variable domain, rest sourced from reference TRBV5-4 and TRBJ2-7, is ETGVTQSPTHLIKTRGQQVTLRCSSQSGHNTVSWYQQALGQGPQFIFQYYREEENGRGNFPPRFSGLQFPNYSSELNVNALELDDSALYLCASSLGQGSLYEQYFGPGTRLTVT.

The chain carries TRBV5-1 and TRBJ2-5; TRBD2 might be the D (7 bases). V gave up 2 bases and J gave up 1 base, with 12 bases separating them. There are 15 residues in the CDR3. The V gene's germline CDR1 is SGHRS and CDR2 YFSETQ. Here the CDR3 DNA reads TGCGCCAGCAGCTTCGGGGGGACAACCCAAGAGACCCAGTACTTC. Protein: CASSFGGTTQETQYF.